The entry below describes one T cell receptor beta chain. The method was immunoSEQ multiplex PCR; TCRdb's version includes in-frame clones alone and lacks a portion of them. The table shows some 1,400,000 clones, with around 97% occurring only once. V gave up 2 bases and J gave up 4 bases, with 10 bases separating them. This CDR3 comprises 14 residues. Germline CDR1 is SGHRS and CDR2 is YFSETQ. The data were taken from a study of shared clonotypes between healthy human individuals. The chain carries TRBV5-1 and TRBJ2-1, with D perhaps TRBD2 (6 bases). This clonotype was obtained from a man younger than 45 in good health. Sequences were obtained from naive CD4+ T cells sorted from blood. The subset denotes: CD45RA+ positively selected. The CDR3 bases are TGCGCCAGCAGCTTTAGCGGAAATTACAATGAGCAGTTCTTC. Translating it yields CASSFSGNYNEQFF.